This TCR beta chain was sequenced in a study of control samples from healthy donors and cancer patients (dated by TCRdb to 2019 to 2021). Worth noting for this clone: Its target antigen remains unknown. Base-call qualities are not available, and no considerably larger clone is one nucleotide away.

The method was the immunoSEQ multiplex PCR assay. TCRdb holds this immuneACCESS table with in-frame rearrangements only. Some clones are missing; in checked studies, unresolved V genes explain under half, and the rest has no known cause. The sample table contains some 67,000 clones; only one count was recorded for 70% to 90% of them. The ten largest clonotypes hold 2% to 2.5% of the sample. The receptor was isolated from a woman between 45 and 60 years old with head and neck cancer. The sample taken for sequencing was PBMCs.

The nucleotide sequence reads as follows: TGTGCCAGTAGTATTGCAAAGGCAGATACGCAGTATTTT. Its protein reads: CASSIAKADTQYF. The chain employs TRBV19 and TRBJ2-3, with the D gene call left open. Including cysteine and phenylalanine, the CDR3 has 13 amino acids. CDR3 DNA only is kept here, 39 bases in frame from base 1. CDR1 and CDR2 are drawn from the germline V gene (reference sequence): LNHDA, SQIVND. V is pared back by 3 bases and J by 4 bases, with 8 bases lying between the germline termini.